This T cell receptor beta chain was profiled in a study of blood T cell repertoires in COVID-19. Across the study: Cohort 3 recovered donors had two negative PCRs, clearance, or symptom resolution. The origin of the acute and convalescent COVID-19 samples was the United States, Italy and Spain.

This clone was seen only once. The CDR3 length is 19 residues. Germline CDR1 is LGHDT and CDR2 is YNNKEL (reference sequence). V lost 0 bases and J lost 1; bases outside the gene matches: 10. Participant ages covered roughly 18 to 89 years across about two dozen US areas. Assay: immunoSEQ multiplex PCR; the TCRdb copy retains only in-frame clones and omits some. The sample holds hundreds of thousands of clones, 80% to 90% seen once. The rearrangement joins TRBV3-1 (or the pseudogene TRBV3-2) to TRBJ1-1; TRBD1 matches at 11 bases. The TCR sequence derives from a woman between 45 and 65 years old in a cohort exposed to, infected with or recovered from COVID-19 (not recorded which). Sequencing used PBMCs or T cells enriched from blood (not recorded which). CDR3 residues: CASSQDPHRTGGANTEAFF. For the CDR3, the DNA is TGTGCCAGCAGCCAAGACCCCCATCGGACAGGGGGCGCGAACACTGAAGCTTTCTTT.